The 25 T cell receptor beta chains presented below share a single source sample, sequenced in a study of Ad26.COV2.S vaccination and SARS-CoV-2 variants. The treatment: around 19 received Ad26.COV2.S at low or high dose, single or two shots; about 5 received placebo; per-sample allocation not given. Sampling took place 63 days after the first vaccine or placebo injection. Using immunoSEQ multiplex PCR, the repertoire was profiled, and TCRdb retains in-frame clones only, with some absent. The sample holds 300,000 to 400,000 clones, about nine tenths seen once. The material sequenced was peripheral blood, taken in a trial of Ad26.COV2.S vaccine versus placebo. The receptor set was obtained from a person between 18 and 59 years old who received the Ad26.COV2.S COVID-19 vaccine or a placebo.

The chain carries TRBV6-5 and TRBJ2-1, with TRBD1 identical over 10 bases. The CDR3 sequence is 13 residues long. Looked up from germline, CDR1 is MNHEY and CDR2 is SVGAGI. The V gene end was trimmed by 7 bases and the J gene end by 9 bases; junction bases not matched to a gene: 6. The CDR3 nucleotides are TGTGCCAGCAACAGACAGGGGGCGGGTGAGCAGTTCTTC. As protein: CASNRQGAGEQFF.

The gene calls are TRBV9 and TRBJ1-1; a possible D gene is TRBD1 (5 bases). V was clipped by 0 bases and J by 8 bases, with 23 bases between them. This CDR3 comprises 17 residues. Germline loops: CDR1 SGDLS, CDR2 YYNGEE. The CDR3 bases are TGTGCCAGCAGCGTAGTAGATACCGGGTTGGCGGGGCCCGAAGCTTTCTTT. It encodes CASSVVDTGLAGPEAFF.

The rearrangement links TRBV7-6 to TRBJ2-7, with D unresolved. V gave up 5 bases and J gave up 0 bases, with 5 bases separating them. The CDR3 loop spans 12 amino acids. In germline, CDR1 is SGHVS, CDR2 FNYEAQ. Written as DNA, the CDR3 is TGTGCCAGCAGCGCGTCCTCCTACGAGCAGTACTTC. Its translation: CASSASSYEQYF.

The V gene is TRBV11-3, the J gene TRBJ2-1, with 13 bases identical to TRBD2. Per the germline V gene, CDR1 is SGHNT and CDR2 is YENEEA. V gave up 4 bases and J gave up 0 bases; unmatched junction bases: 6. CDR3 size: 18 residues. The CDR3 loop is CASSSRTSGGTSYNEQFF. CDR3 DNA sequence: TGTGCCAGCAGCTCAAGGACTAGCGGGGGCACCTCCTACAATGAGCAGTTCTTC.

The gene calls are TRBV18 and TRBJ1-2; the D is unclear. CDR3 size: 14 residues. The V end was cut by 0 bases, the J end by 3 bases, with 8 bases between. Germline lookup yields CDR1 KGHSH and CDR2 LQKENI. This CDR3 is CASSPPYSDYGYTF. In nucleotides, the CDR3 is TGTGCCAGCTCACCACCGTACAGTGACTATGGCTACACCTTC. Together with reference TRBV18 and TRBJ1-2, the CDR3 gives the full variable domain: NAGVMQNPRHLVRRRGQEARLRCSPMKGHSHVYWYRQLPEEGLKFMVYLQKENIIDESGMPKERFSAEFPKEGPSILRIQQVVRGDSAAYFCASSPPYSDYGYTFGSGTRLTVV.

The genes are TRBV27 and TRBJ2-4; TRBD1 agrees at 9 bases. Germline assignment: CDR1 MNHEY and CDR2 SMNVEV (reference sequence). This CDR3 is 13 amino acids long. J lost 6 bases, V lost 5 bases, and 2 bases had no gene match. The CDR3 DNA sequence: TGTGCCAGCAGTCCGGACAGGGGAAACATTCAGTACTTC. Translation: CASSPDRGNIQYF.

The CDR3 DNA follows: TGCGCCAGCAGCCAAGCGGCAGGGACCTACGAGCAGTACTTC. This codes for CASSQAAGTYEQYF. The chain uses TRBV4-1 and TRBJ2-7; a possible D gene is TRBD1 (5 bases). Trimming cost V 1 base and J 2 bases, with 9 bases left between them. The CDR3 runs to 14 residues. CDR1 MGHRA and CDR2 YSYEKL come from the germline V gene.

The V call is TRBV7-9, the J call TRBJ2-1; D call uncertain. Germline V gene lookup returns CDR1 SEHNR and CDR2 FQNEAQ (reference sequence). The CDR3 runs 13 residues. V shed 0 bases and J shed 9 bases, with 9 bases lying between them. The CDR3 coding sequence is TGTGCCAGCAGCTTAGCCAGGACGGCTGAGCAGTTCTTC. Its translation is CASSLARTAEQFF.

There are a few counts of this clone. V gene TRBV5-1 combines with J gene TRBJ2-3; 9 positions agree with TRBD1. The V segment lost 5 bases and the J segment 5 bases; nucleotides outside the gene matches: 15. This CDR3 spans 17 amino acids. Looked up from germline, CDR1 is SGHRS and CDR2 is YFSETQ. CDR3 bases: TGCGCCAGCAGTCAATTAACCGGGACAGGGTTTCAAGATACGCAGTATTTT. It translates to CASSQLTGTGFQDTQYF. The full variable domain, its missing parts supplied by reference TRBV5-1 and TRBJ2-3, is KAGVTQTPRYLIKTRGQQVTLSCSPISGHRSVSWYQQTPGQGLQFLFEYFSETQRNKGNFPGRFSGRQFSNSRSEMNVSTLELGDSALYLCASSQLTGTGFQDTQYFGPGTRLTVL.

This chain joins TRBV27 and TRBJ2-5; possibly TRBD2 for D (7 bases). The CDR3 is made up of 18 amino acids. V dropped 7 bases and J dropped 3 bases, with 27 bases sitting between them. Germline CDR1 reads MNHEY; CDR2 reads SMNVEV (reference sequence). This CDR3 is CASKPGWGGGIGEETQYF. The CDR3 DNA follows: TGTGCCAGCAAACCAGGGTGGGGCGGGGGCATCGGAGAAGAGACCCAGTACTTC.

The rearrangement links TRBV18 to TRBJ2-7, with 8 bases aligning to TRBD1. There are 14 residues in the CDR3. CDR1 and CDR2 from the germline V gene are KGHSH and LQKENI. J gave up 13 bases and V 6 bases, and 17 bases lay outside the gene matches. Here the CDR3 reads CASSPGQGPLDIYF. CDR3 DNA: TGTGCCAGCTCCCCAGGACAGGGCCCCCTTGATATTTACTTC.

The rearrangement links TRBV3-1 (or the pseudogene TRBV3-2) to TRBJ1-1, with D tentatively TRBD1 (5 bases). Germline V gene sequence: CDR1 LGHDT, CDR2 YNNKEL (reference sequence). CDR3 length equals 11 residues. The V end lost 8 bases, the J end lost 5 bases, and 9 bases lay between the germline ends. CDR3 in DNA: TGTGCCAGCCGGGGCCGAACTGAAGCTTTCTTT. It encodes CASRGRTEAFF.

Worth noting for this clone: Other nucleotide sequences from this sample produce the same CDR3. The gene calls are TRBV6-6 and TRBJ1-5, with D hard to call. The germline gives CDR1 MNHNY, CDR2 SVGAGI (reference sequence). This CDR3 comprises 15 residues. Deletions cut 2 bases from V and 2 bases from J, with 10 bases between. Here the CDR3 reads CASSYRVVGNQPQHF. CDR3 bases: TGTGCCAGCAGTTACAGAGTTGTGGGCAATCAGCCCCAGCATTTT.

The J gene is TRBJ2-7, the V gene TRBV28; perhaps TRBD1 as D (6 bases). Germline V gives CDR1 MDHEN, CDR2 SYDVKM. V dropped 6 bases and J dropped 4 bases, with 19 bases sitting between them. The CDR3 runs to 15 residues. CDR3 amino acids: CASSINGGAGYEQYF. The CDR3 DNA is TGTGCCAGCAGCATTAATGGGGGCGCCGGTTACGAGCAGTACTTC.

This clone showed up just a few times. The chain uses TRBV4-3 and TRBJ1-5, with TRBD1 as a possible D gene (5 bases). This CDR3 is 16 amino acids long. Germline lookup yields CDR1 LGHNA and CDR2 YSLEER. V was clipped by 0 bases and J by 3 bases, with 12 bases between them. The CDR3 region is CASSQDAQGANQPQHF. CDR3 nucleotides: TGCGCCAGCAGCCAAGATGCCCAGGGCGCCAATCAGCCCCAGCATTTT.

The gene calls are TRBV6-5 and TRBJ1-2; possibly TRBD1 for D (5 bases). V gave up 4 bases and J gave up 8 bases, with 11 bases separating them. In germline, CDR1 is MNHEY, CDR2 SVGAGI. The CDR3 runs 12 residues. The CDR3 nucleotides read TGTGCCAGCAGTTCCGTTGGGGGGGGCTACACCTTC. This codes for CASSSVGGGYTF.

The rearrangement links TRBV6-5 to TRBJ1-5; TRBD1 aligns across 8 bases. Germline CDR1 is MNHEY and CDR2 is SVGAGI. The trim removed 7 bases at V and 6 bases at J, leaving 8 bases unmatched. The CDR3 runs 14 residues. CDR3 amino acids: CASNPRDRSQPQHF. In DNA, the CDR3 is TGTGCCAGCAACCCCCGGGACAGGAGTCAGCCCCAGCATTTT.

The chain uses TRBV11-3 and TRBJ2-2; 9 nucleotides agree with TRBD2. Germline CDR1 and CDR2: SGHNT and YENEEA. The CDR3 runs 17 residues. Unmatched junction bases numbered 12, after V lost 5 bases and J lost 5 bases. CDR3 protein: CASSPRRVAGDTGELFF. CDR3 nucleotide sequence: TGTGCCAGCAGCCCCCGGAGAGTAGCGGGAGATACCGGGGAGCTGTTTTTT.

The chain uses TRBV11-2 and TRBJ2-5; D remains ambiguous. V was pared by 5 bases and J by 1 base, with 11 bases between. The germline gives CDR1 SGHAT, CDR2 FQNNGV. CDR3 length: 14 amino acids. The CDR3 DNA reads TGTGCCAGCAGCCTATGGAGCTCCCAAGAGACCCAGTACTTC. It codes for CASSLWSSQETQYF. Combining the CDR3 with reference TRBV11-2 and TRBJ2-5 gives the whole variable domain EAGVAQSPRYKIIEKRQSVAFWCNPISGHATLYWYQQILGQGPKLLIQFQNNGVVDDSQLPKDRFSAERLKGVDSTLKIQPAKLEDSAVYLCASSLWSSQETQYFGPGTRLLVL.

This chain uses TRBV25-1 with TRBJ1-5; D is unclear. The CDR3 runs to 14 residues. The V end was cut by 2 bases, the J end by 5 bases, with 10 bases between. Germline-derived CDR1 and CDR2 are MGHDK and SYGVNS. CDR3 DNA sequence: TGTGCCAGCAGTGAAGCTGGCGATTATCAGCCCCAGCATTTT. Protein sequence: CASSEAGDYQPQHF.

The chain is built from TRBV7-3 and TRBJ2-1, with 7 nucleotides matching TRBD1. This CDR3 region has 16 residues. Germline loops: CDR1 SGHTA, CDR2 FQGTGA. V shed 3 bases and J 4 bases; nucleotides not matched to a gene: 9. The CDR3 nucleotides read TGTGCCAGCAGCTTGGGACAGCCACTTCTGTACAATGAGCAGTTCTTC. The encoded protein is CASSLGQPLLYNEQFF.

The chain links TRBV5-1 to TRBJ1-5, with TRBD1 matching over 9 bases. The CDR3 length is 15 residues. The germline CDR1 and CDR2 sequences are SGHRS and YFSETQ. The V gene end was trimmed by 5 bases and the J gene end by 4 bases; junction bases not matched to a gene: 7. In nucleotides, the CDR3 is TGCGCCAGCAGGTGGGGACAGGGCGAGAATCAGCCCCAGCATTTT. Translation: CASRWGQGENQPQHF.

This clone was picked up a small number of times. The chain couples TRBV6-2 or TRBV6-3 to TRBJ1-3, with D possibly TRBD1 on 5 matching bases. There are 18 residues in the CDR3. The germline V gene has CDR1 MNHEY and CDR2 SVGEGT. Trimming removed 7 bases at V and 0 bases at J, with 22 bases between. CDR3 sequence: CASTPLSQGTNSGNTIYF. CDR3 coding DNA: TGTGCCAGCACCCCACTCTCGCAGGGTACAAACTCTGGAAACACCATATATTTT.

CDR3 DNA: TGTGCCAGCAGCACCGGGGGGACTTCCTACAATGAGCAGTTCTTC. Its protein product is CASSTGGTSYNEQFF. This sequence joins TRBV11-1 and TRBJ2-1; 7 bases agree with TRBD2. CDR3 length equals 15 residues. Germline V gene lookup returns CDR1 SGHAT and CDR2 FQDESV (reference sequence). With 5 bases clipped from V and 1 base from J, the junction kept 5 bases outside the gene matches. Full variable domain (missing parts from reference TRBV11-1 and TRBJ2-1): EAEVAQSPRYKITEKSQAVAFWCDPISGHATLYWYRQILGQGPELLVQFQDESVVDDSQLPKDRFSAERLKGVDSTLKIQPAELGDSAMYLCASSTGGTSYNEQFFGPGTRLTVL.

This chain uses TRBV19 with TRBJ1-5; TRBD1 might be the D (6 bases). In germline, CDR1 is LNHDA, CDR2 SQIVND (reference sequence). This CDR3 has 17 amino acids. The V and J ends lost 6 bases and 3 bases respectively, with 21 bases between them. The CDR3 DNA sequence: TGTGCCAGTAGACAGAACCGGGACACCCACCCCAATCAGCCCCAGCATTTT. Translated: CASRQNRDTHPNQPQHF.